The present T cell receptor (beta chain) was sequenced within a study of CD8 T cells in Susac syndrome. Study-level points and caveats: The study acknowledged a relatively small number of individuals in its TCR sequencing and HLA analysis.

On this clonotype itself: What it binds is unknown.

CD8+ and CD4+ T cells from blood underwent TCR beta sequencing. Reverse transcription of roughly 0.5 to 1 ug RNA used random hexamers. Across 54 Vbeta and 13 Jbeta, immunoSEQ multiplex PCR amplified TCR beta CDR3. TCRdb reprocessed the immunoSEQ multiplex PCR reads with MiXCR, giving one entry per CDR3 protein. The sample carries about 140,000 distinct CDR3 sequences, approximately 95% recorded once. Source material: CD4+ T cells from PBMCs. This TCR was sampled from a human donor with multiple sclerosis.

The chain's CDR3 is CASTDPGQTNTEAFF. The CDR3 coding sequence is TGTGCCAGCACCGACCCGGGACAGACGAACACTGAAGCTTTCTTT. The V and J genes are TRBV2 and TRBJ1-1; 7 bases fit TRBD1. In germline, CDR1 is SNHLY, CDR2 FYNNEI. This CDR3 spans 15 amino acids. Trimming took 7 bases from V and 1 from J; bases not matched to a gene: 9.